Only a few counts were recorded for the clone carrying this T cell receptor (beta chain). These data originate in a study of cytomegalovirus exposure and HLA in healthy donors. PCR amplification relied on 60 Vbeta primers (plus 13 Jbeta primers). Generated by immunoSEQ multiplex PCR, the TCRdb table keeps only in-frame clones and is missing some. The sample includes some 97,000 clones, about 74% of them seen just once. The sample taken for sequencing was PBMCs. The receptor comes from a woman in her late teens or twenties in good health and CMV-seropositive.

CDR3 sequence: CASSGTGQAFSGANVLTF. The CDR3 nucleotides are TGTGCCAGCAGCGGTACGGGACAGGCTTTCTCTGGGGCCAACGTCCTGACTTTC. The gene calls are TRBV7-3 and TRBJ2-6; 8 bases are a match to TRBD1. V shed 5 bases, J shed 0 bases, and the junction held 9 bases outside the gene matches. The length of the CDR3 is 18 residues. Germline V CDR1 and CDR2: SGHTA, FQGTGA.